This T cell receptor beta chain was obtained from a study of OX40 agonist ivuxolimab in advanced cancers. Across the whole study: Dose-escalation patients had hepatocellular carcinoma, melanoma, renal cell or head and neck cancer. Participants averaged approximately 60 years of age (range roughly 23 to 85) and were approximately 81% male.

Study results and limitations: Low normalized clonal expansion also occurred in some nonresponding patients.

The protocol was immunoSEQ multiplex PCR, while the TCRdb copy is restricted to in-frame clones and leaves out a portion. The sample carries some 50,000 clones, 82% recorded once. Sampling times: baseline, cycle 4 day 1, cycle 7 day 1. A note on this clone: Its antigen is as yet unknown.

Trimming cost V 0 bases and J 5 bases; bases outside gene matches: 6. The V gene's germline CDR1 is GTSNPN and CDR2 SVGIG (reference sequence). CDR3 size: 15 residues. The origin of this receptor is an adult with an advanced solid tumor such as melanoma, head and neck, liver or kidney cancer. The chain joins TRBV30 to TRBJ2-7, with 11 bases fitting TRBD1. The specimen was CD4+ or CD8+ T cells sorted from blood, collected in a trial of the OX40 agonist ivuxolimab. The CDR3 region is CAWSVGWTGGHEQYF. DNA for the CDR3: TGTGCCTGGAGTGTCGGCTGGACAGGGGGCCACGAGCAGTACTTC.